The 10 T cell receptor beta chains listed next were all sequenced from one sample in a study of blood T cell repertoires in COVID-19. The protocol was immunoSEQ multiplex PCR, while the TCRdb copy is restricted to in-frame clones and leaves out a portion. The table records 120,000 to 150,000 clones, 81% of them present only once. Input material: peripheral blood. The source of these receptors is a human donor with acute or convalescent COVID-19. The donor label of this sample is uncertain.

Only a few counts were recorded for this clone. The chain uses TRBV12-3 or TRBV12-4 and TRBJ2-4; tentative D call: TRBD1 (5 bases). The CDR3 runs 12 residues. The V end lost 3 bases, the J end lost 6 bases, and 6 bases lay between the germline ends. CDR3 bases: TGTGCCAGCAGTTTGGGGCTAAACATTCAGTACTTC. Translating it yields CASSLGLNIQYF.

The sample holds a few counts of this clone. This chain links TRBV27 with TRBJ1-1; 7 bases match TRBD1. Germline V lookup: CDR1 MNHEY, CDR2 SMNVEV (reference sequence). V shed 7 bases, J shed 0 bases, and the junction held 5 bases outside the gene matches. CDR3 length equals 14 residues. The CDR3: CASTPGQMNTEAFF. The CDR3 DNA follows: TGTGCCAGCACCCCGGGACAGATGAACACTGAAGCTTTCTTT.

The chain is built from TRBV18 and TRBJ1-1; 8 bases map to TRBD1. The CDR3 runs to 13 residues. V lost 4 bases to trimming and J lost 9 bases; unmatched junction nucleotides: 7. Germline assignment: CDR1 KGHSH and CDR2 LQKENI. DNA for the CDR3: TGTGCCAGCTCACGATCCGACAGGGGACAAGCTTTCTTT. It is translated as CASSRSDRGQAFF.

This chain joins TRBV7-8 and TRBJ1-1; 9 positions agree with TRBD1. This CDR3 contains 15 residues. The junction had 9 bases not matched to a gene; V was cut back by 4 bases and J by 6 bases. Germline values: CDR1 SGHVS, CDR2 FQNEAQ. For the CDR3, the DNA is TGTGCCAGCAGCTCTCAAGGACAGGGGTCGGCTGAAGCTTTCTTT. Translation: CASSSQGQGSAEAFF.

The CDR3 region has the DNA TGTGCCAGCAGCCACAGGGGAACCGGGGAGCTGTTTTTT. Protein sequence: CASSHRGTGELFF. This chain links TRBV11-3 with TRBJ2-2; 7 positions match TRBD1. Looked up from germline, CDR1 is SGHNT and CDR2 is YENEEA. The J segment lost 5 bases and the V segment lost 5 bases, leaving 2 bases of the junction unmatched. This CDR3 is 13 amino acids long.

V and J are TRBV7-9 and TRBJ2-7, with a tentative D call TRBD2 (6 bases). The CDR3 has 15 residues. V dropped 4 bases and J dropped 0 bases, with 13 bases sitting between them. Germline V lookup: CDR1 SEHNR, CDR2 FQNEAQ (reference sequence). The CDR3 loop is CASSSGTHNSYEQYV. CDR3 coding DNA: TGTGCCAGCAGCTCCGGGACTCACAACTCCTACGAGCAGTACGTC.

The rearrangement uses TRBV15 and TRBJ1-1, with 9 positions matching TRBD1. The V and J ends lost 5 bases and 3 bases, in that order; junction bases with no gene match: 4. CDR1 is LNHNV, CDR2 YYDKDF, per germline (reference sequence). This CDR3 contains 14 residues. CDR3 coding DNA: TGTGCCACCAGCCTTTGGACAGGGGACACTGAAGCTTTCTTT. This encodes CATSLWTGDTEAFF.

V and J are TRBV6-5 and TRBJ1-1, with 7 bases that match TRBD1. In germline, CDR1 is MNHEY, CDR2 SVGAGI. The CDR3 loop spans 13 amino acids. The ends lost 2 bases at V and 11 bases at J; junction bases unmatched: 8. CDR3 protein: CASSYDRAGGAFF. As DNA, the CDR3 is TGTGCCAGCAGTTACGACAGGGCTGGGGGGGCTTTCTTT.

The chain links TRBV24-1 to TRBJ2-4; D is unclear. The CDR3 spans 13 residues. Germline V CDR1 and CDR2: KGHDR, SFDVKD. V shed 5 bases and J shed 5 bases, with 9 bases lying between them. The CDR3 bases are TGTGCCACCAGTGGTGCGGCGGAAAACATTCAGTACTTC. This gives the protein CATSGAAENIQYF.

This clone was detected only once. The chain links TRBV5-6 to TRBJ2-3; the match to TRBD1 covers 7 bases. Germline CDR1 and CDR2: SGHDT and YYEEEE. There are 12 residues in the CDR3. The ends lost 3 bases at V and 8 bases at J; junction bases unmatched: 3. The CDR3 DNA sequence: TGTGCCAGCAGCTCGACAGGGTTTACGCAGTATTTT. This codes for CASSSTGFTQYF.